The entry that follows covers one T cell receptor beta chain sequence. What it binds is not known. This sample is part of a study of PD-1 blockade in classical Hodgkin lymphoma. Study observations and caveats: Nothing has yet pinned down what causes the repertoire differences, possibly disease activity or prior therapy.

Measured with immunoSEQ multiplex PCR; TCRdb has only the in-frame clones, and not every one. The sample records about 22,000 clones, about 89% being singletons. Germline loops: CDR1 MGHDK, CDR2 SYGVNS. This CDR3 region has 14 residues. The ends lost 5 bases at V and 15 bases at J; junction bases unmatched: 14. Time point meaning: newly diagnosed, previously untreated cHL patient sample. The authors purified CD4+ T cells from thawed PBMCs by magnetic negative selection. The chain links TRBV25-1 to TRBJ2-1; the match to TRBD2 covers 9 bases. Sequencing was carried out using CD4+ T cells from blood. This sequence was found in a human donor with classical Hodgkin lymphoma. The CDR3 loop reads CASSPNPAGGGRFF. As DNA, the CDR3 is TGTGCCAGCAGTCCGAACCCAGCGGGGGGAGGGCGGTTCTTC.